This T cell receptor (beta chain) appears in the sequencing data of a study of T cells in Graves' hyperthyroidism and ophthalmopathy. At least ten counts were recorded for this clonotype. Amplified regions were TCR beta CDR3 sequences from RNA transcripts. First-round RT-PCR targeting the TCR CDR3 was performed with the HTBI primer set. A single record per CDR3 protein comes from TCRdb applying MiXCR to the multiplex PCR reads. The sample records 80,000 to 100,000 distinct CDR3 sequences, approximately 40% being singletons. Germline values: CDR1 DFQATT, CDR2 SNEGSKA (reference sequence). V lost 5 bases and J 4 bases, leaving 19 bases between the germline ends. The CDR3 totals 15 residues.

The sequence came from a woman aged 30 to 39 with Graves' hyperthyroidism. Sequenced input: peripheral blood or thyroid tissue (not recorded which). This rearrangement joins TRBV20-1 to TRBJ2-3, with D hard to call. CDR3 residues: CSAPSIPGLADTQYF. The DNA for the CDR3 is TGCAGTGCTCCCTCTATCCCTGGATTAGCAGATACGCAGTATTTT.